This TCR beta chain was documented in a study of cytomegalovirus exposure and HLA in healthy donors. V lost 3 bases and J lost 4; bases outside the gene matches: 8. The CDR3 contains 16 residues. The V gene's germline CDR1 is LGHNA and CDR2 YSLEER. The PCR contained 60 Vbeta and 13 Jbeta primers. Generated by immunoSEQ multiplex PCR, the TCRdb table keeps only in-frame clones and is missing some. The data show 100,000 or so clones, with about 78% seen just once and 1% to 1.5% held by the top ten. Sequences were obtained from PBMCs. The TCR was taken from a man aged 25 to 40 in good health and CMV-seronegative. V and J are TRBV4-3 and TRBJ1-4; 7 bases are shared with TRBD1. The CDR3 region is CASSQSRDRFNEKLFF. In DNA form, the CDR3 reads TGCGCCAGCAGCCAGTCTCGGGACAGATTTAATGAAAAACTGTTTTTT.